The 29 T cell receptor beta chains in this list originate from one sample, sequenced in a study of spatial heterogeneity in lung cancer. Notes on the study in general: Tumoral mutation counts were tracked by counts of expanded intratumoral alpha and beta TCRs.

Via MiXCR, TCRdb re-called the 5' RACE reads, giving one row per CDR3 protein. The repertoire holds 7,500 to 10,000 distinct CDR3 sequences, with roughly half as singletons. Time point specified: sample taken at primary tumor resection. What these receptors recognize is not known. The starting material was lung tumor tissue, obtained at surgery. Every receptor here comes from a female donor with early-stage non-small cell lung cancer.

With regard to this clonotype: The size of this beta chain means little, since it is a stray read in a library made for alpha chains. The rearrangement uses TRBV3-1 and TRBJ1-1; no clear D. V was shortened by 4 bases and J by 5 bases, with 11 bases between the two germline ends. The length of the CDR3 is 13 residues. The V gene's germline CDR1 is LGHDT and CDR2 YNNKEL (reference sequence). The DNA of the CDR3 is TGTGCCAGCAGCCCCCCCGGGATGACTGAAGCTTTCTTT. Translated, it gives CASSPPGMTEAFF.

Points on this clonotype: This beta chain represents an off-target read in a library built for alpha chains; its size is of limited meaning. This chain links TRBV4-1 with TRBJ2-1; no firm D call. V gave up 1 base and J gave up 9 bases, with 16 bases separating them. Germline-derived CDR1 and CDR2 are MGHRA and YSYEKL. This CDR3 comprises 15 residues. CDR3 sequence reads: CASSQGILMRGEQFF. The CDR3 nucleotides read TGCGCCAGCAGCCAAGGTATTTTAATGCGTGGTGAGCAGTTCTTC.

About this clonotype itself: As an off-target read in a library built for alpha chains, this beta chain has a frequency of little significance. This rearrangement joins TRBV11-3 to TRBJ2-5; D is perhaps TRBD2 (6 bases). Deletions cut 1 base from V and 5 bases from J, with 14 bases between. Germline V gene lookup returns CDR1 SGHNT and CDR2 YENEEA. This CDR3 is 15 amino acids long. The CDR3 spells CASSLGGVEGETQYF. The CDR3 DNA follows: TGTGCCAGCAGCTTAGGCGGGGTAGAAGGGGAGACCCAGTACTTC.

Turning to this clonotype: This beta chain is a stray sequence in a library constructed for alpha chains; its clone size is not meaningful. This chain uses TRBV6-1 with TRBJ1-1, with 7 bases matching TRBD1. The CDR3 totals 13 residues. The J segment lost 6 bases and the V segment lost 6 bases, leaving 7 bases of the junction unmatched. CDR1 and CDR2 (germline): MNHNS, SASEGT. CDR3 sequence reads: CASRRQGGPEAFF. The DNA for the CDR3 is TGTGCCAGCAGGCGACAGGGCGGTCCTGAAGCTTTCTTT.

As regards this clonotype: The library was designed around alpha chains, so this beta chain is a stray read whose abundance carries little weight. The chain employs TRBV9 and TRBJ2-1; 10 nucleotides match TRBD2. The junction had 3 bases not matched to a gene; V was cut back by 0 bases and J by 3 bases. The CDR3 runs to 16 residues. Germline CDR1 SGDLS, CDR2 YYNGEE. Here the CDR3 reads CASSVVGTSDYNEQFF. For the CDR3, the DNA is TGTGCCAGCAGCGTAGTGGGGACTAGCGACTACAATGAGCAGTTCTTC.

As to this clonotype: A library prepared for alpha chains yielded this beta chain as an off-target read; its size is of little meaning. The chain combines TRBV7-8 with TRBJ2-2, with 13 bases that match TRBD2. CDR1 is SGHVS and CDR2 is FQNEAQ in the germline V gene. There are 18 residues in the CDR3. Unmatched junction bases numbered 5, after V lost 4 bases and J lost 0 bases. In DNA, the CDR3 is TGTGCCAGCAGCTCCCGACTAGCGGGGGGCCCGAACACCGGGGAGCTGTTTTTT. It yields the protein CASSSRLAGGPNTGELFF.

Notes on this clonotype: This beta chain is an unintended read in a library built for alpha chains; its size means little. The chain has TRBV15 and TRBJ1-4; the D is unclear. With 7 bases removed from V and 7 bases from J, the gap between germline ends came to 13 bases. The CDR3 is 13 amino acids. Germline CDR1 and CDR2: LNHNV and YYDKDF (reference sequence). CDR3 region: CATTGGGFEKLFF. The CDR3 nucleotides are TGTGCCACCACTGGCGGAGGGTTTGAAAAACTGTTTTTT.

Worth noting for this clonotype: With the library built for alpha chains, this beta chain is off target and its frequency is not meaningful. The CDR3 nucleotides are TGTGCCAGCAGCCAACTCCCCGACCAGCCCCAGCATTTT. This encodes CASSQLPDQPQHF. V and J are TRBV4-2 and TRBJ1-5; no clear D. V was pared by 2 bases and J by 7 bases, with 9 bases between. From germline, CDR1 is LGHNA and CDR2 YNFKEQ. The CDR3 consists of 13 residues.

This clonotype showed up just a few times. This beta chain is a stray read from a library made for alpha chains; its abundance is not meaningful. The chain is built from TRBV20-1 and TRBJ2-3; 7 bases are shared with TRBD2. The germline V gene encodes CDR1 DFQATT and CDR2 SNEGSKA (reference sequence). The CDR3 spans 15 residues. Trimming cost V 5 bases and J 0 bases; bases outside gene matches: 8. This CDR3 is CSAFSLAASTDTQYF. The CDR3 region has the DNA TGCAGTGCTTTCTCCCTAGCGGCCAGCACAGATACGCAGTATTTT.

Details on this clonotype: This beta chain came through as a stray read in a library set up for alpha chains, and its size says little. The rearrangement links TRBV6-6 to TRBJ1-6; D is possibly TRBD1 (5 bases). V lost 5 bases, J lost 3 bases, and 8 bases lay in between. CDR3 length equals 14 residues. Germline CDR1 MNHNY, CDR2 SVGAGI (reference sequence). Written as DNA, the CDR3 is TGTGCCAGCAGTCTACAGGTCTATAATTCACCCCTCCACTTT. It translates to CASSLQVYNSPLHF.

A remark on this clonotype: This beta chain appears as a stray read in a library generated for alpha chains; its size is not informative. This chain connects TRBV4-2 to TRBJ2-3; D gene ambiguous. The germline gives CDR1 LGHNA, CDR2 YNFKEQ. This CDR3 spans 15 amino acids. Trimming left V 0 bases short and J 2 bases short, with 9 bases between. CDR3 in DNA: TGTGCCAGCAGCCAAGAACGGCGGACCACAGATACGCAGTATTTT. Translation: CASSQERRTTDTQYF.

As concerns this clonotype: Being off target in a library aimed at alpha chains, this beta chain has a size of little meaning. The rearrangement joins TRBV30 to TRBJ1-1; the D is unclear. The CDR3 is 13 residues long. CDR1 and CDR2 (germline): GTSNPN, SVGIG (reference sequence). Trimming stripped 3 bases from V and 0 bases from J, with 8 bases between. This CDR3 reads CAWREQMNTEAFF. CDR3 coding DNA: TGTGCCTGGAGGGAACAAATGAACACTGAAGCTTTCTTT.

As regards this clonotype: This beta chain is a stray read from a library made for alpha chains; its abundance is not meaningful. V is TRBV20-1 and J is TRBJ1-1; no clear D. The V gene lost 1 base and the J gene lost 8 bases, with 17 bases spanning the gap. Germline V CDR1 and CDR2: DFQATT, SNEGSKA (reference sequence). The CDR3 runs 14 residues. CDR3 protein: CSARVRARGPEAFF. The DNA for the CDR3 is TGCAGTGCTAGAGTCCGGGCCAGAGGGCCAGAAGCTTTCTTT.

A note on this clonotype: This beta chain is an off-target read within a library intended for alpha chains, so its frequency means little. The chain recombines TRBV4-3 with TRBJ2-7; D is perhaps TRBD1 or TRBD2 (5 bases each). Looked up from germline, CDR1 is LGHNA and CDR2 is YSLEER. Trimming shortened V by 2 bases and J by 3 bases, and 11 bases separated the two germline ends. This CDR3 comprises 14 residues. The CDR3 sequence: CASSQLTGGYEQYF. CDR3 coding DNA: TGCGCCAGCAGCCAACTAACAGGAGGCTACGAGCAGTACTTC.

With respect to this clonotype: This beta chain was picked up by a library intended for alpha chains and is off target, so its count carries little meaning. The chain is built from TRBV20-1 and TRBJ2-7; D is unresolved. Germline CDR1 DFQATT, CDR2 SNEGSKA (reference sequence). Trimming left V 3 bases short and J 2 bases short, with 14 bases between. This CDR3 has 14 amino acids. For the CDR3, the DNA is TGCAGTGCTAGTCCACGCGGCCTACCCTACGAGCAGTACTTC. It codes for CSASPRGLPYEQYF.

This clonotype was picked up a small number of times. This beta chain represents an off-target read in a library built for alpha chains; its size is of limited meaning. The chain employs TRBV6-1 and TRBJ2-7; D remains ambiguous. V shed 8 bases and J shed 2 bases, with 16 bases lying between them. The CDR3 has 14 residues. Germline CDR1 and CDR2: MNHNS and SASEGT. The CDR3 DNA follows: TGTGCCAGCCCCGGTCCCCGACCCACCTACGAGCAGTACTTC. Translating it yields CASPGPRPTYEQYF.

Turning to this clonotype: Because this beta chain is a stray read in a library intended to capture alpha chains, its abundance should not be given much weight. V and J are TRBV14 and TRBJ2-1; 10 nucleotides align to TRBD1. Germline V gene sequence: CDR1 SGHDN, CDR2 FVKESK. J was trimmed by 6 bases and V by 3 bases; bases with no gene match: 8. The CDR3 spans 16 residues. The CDR3 sequence: CASSQAWGTGVNEQFF. The CDR3 region has the DNA TGTGCCAGCAGCCAGGCGTGGGGGACAGGGGTCAATGAGCAGTTCTTC.

As regards this clonotype: This may come from a read error, since a much larger clone is one base off. No conserved phenylalanine or tryptophan ends this CDR3, so it is likely a read error. This beta chain turned up in a library designed for alpha chains; as an off-target read, its abundance says little. The V gene is TRBV6-5, the J gene TRBJ1-1; D is perhaps TRBD1 (5 bases). Germline V gene lookup returns CDR1 MNHEY and CDR2 SVGAGI. The V end lost 6 bases, the J end lost 3 bases, and 17 bases lay between the germline ends. There are 15 residues in the CDR3. The CDR3 nucleotides are TGTGCCAGCAGCCAAGGGACGGCCGGGCACACTGAAGCTTTCTCT. This gives the protein CASSQGTAGHTEAFS.

There are a few counts of this clonotype. The size of this beta chain means little, since it is a stray read in a library made for alpha chains. The V gene is TRBV15, the J gene TRBJ1-1; D uncertain. Trimming removed 2 bases from V and 3 bases from J, with 13 bases in between. The length of the CDR3 is 15 residues. Germline-derived CDR1 and CDR2 are LNHNV and YYDKDF (reference sequence). Here the CDR3 reads CATSRIWRSDTEAFF. In DNA form, the CDR3 reads TGTGCCACCAGCAGAATTTGGAGGAGCGACACTGAAGCTTTCTTT.

Points on this clonotype: This beta chain is a stray sequence in a library constructed for alpha chains; its clone size is not meaningful. The genes are TRBV18 and TRBJ1-4; D uncertain. The germline gives CDR1 KGHSH, CDR2 LQKENI. The V gene lost 2 bases and the J gene lost 8 bases, with 6 bases spanning the gap. The CDR3 has 12 amino acids. This CDR3 reads CASSPNGEKLFF. The CDR3 DNA reads TGTGCCAGCTCACCAAATGGCGAAAAACTGTTTTTT.

This clonotype is deemed medium-sized. Since the library was made to target alpha chains, this beta chain is a stray read and its abundance is not meaningful. The chain is built from TRBV6-6 and TRBJ2-7; a possible D gene is TRBD2 (5 bases). Between the trimmed V and J ends, which lost 2 bases and 6 bases, there was a span of 17 bases. Looked up from germline, CDR1 is MNHNY and CDR2 is SVGAGI (reference sequence). This CDR3 is built from 15 residues. As DNA, the CDR3 is TGTGCCAGCAGTTACCGGACTCGCCAAGGAGGCGAGCAGTACTTC. It is translated as CASSYRTRQGGEQYF.

This clonotype was counted only a few times. Because the library targeted alpha chains, this beta chain is an off-target read whose size means little. V and J are TRBV5-4 and TRBJ2-5; 13 bases are a match to TRBD2. The V segment lost 4 bases and the J segment 2 bases; nucleotides outside the gene matches: 5. CDR3 length equals 16 residues. Germline-derived CDR1 and CDR2 are SGHNT and YYREEE (reference sequence). The CDR3, as DNA: TGTGCCAGCAGCCCCCGACTAGCGGGGGGACAAGAGACCCAGTACTTC. This encodes CASSPRLAGGQETQYF.

This clonotype was seen more than once but under ten times. This beta chain represents an off-target read in a library built for alpha chains; its size is of limited meaning. This rearrangement joins TRBV13 to TRBJ2-1; 9 positions agree with TRBD2. J lost 7 bases, V lost 4 bases, and 8 bases had no gene match. Germline values: CDR1 PRHDT, CDR2 FYEKMQ (reference sequence). The CDR3 has 15 residues. The CDR3 nucleotides are TGTGCCAGCAGCTCCGCCCTCAGCGGGGGGAATGAGCAGTTCTTC. Translation: CASSSALSGGNEQFF.

This clonotype has just a few counts. With the library built for alpha chains, this beta chain is off target and its frequency is not meaningful. CDR3 protein: CASSLKYTPYEQYF. The CDR3 DNA follows: TGTGCCAGCAGTTTAAAGTACACTCCCTACGAGCAGTACTTC. This chain uses TRBV27 with TRBJ2-7; no clear D gene. CDR3 length: 14 amino acids. CDR1 and CDR2 (germline): MNHEY, SMNVEV (reference sequence). V gave up 2 bases and J gave up 2 bases, with 10 bases separating them.

On this clonotype itself: This beta chain slipped into a library made for alpha chains as a stray read, so its size is not meaningful. The V and J genes are TRBV27 and TRBJ2-5; D not resolved. Per the germline V gene, CDR1 is MNHEY and CDR2 is SMNVEV (reference sequence). Between the trimmed V and J ends, which lost 7 bases and 2 bases, there was a span of 11 bases. CDR3 size: 13 residues. In DNA form, the CDR3 reads TGTGCCAGCATTCCGGGTCTACAAGAGACCCAGTACTTC. The encoded protein is CASIPGLQETQYF.

This clonotype was seen more than once but under ten times. This beta chain is an off-target read within a library intended for alpha chains, so its frequency means little. The CDR3 sequence is CASSSRVEAFF. The DNA of the CDR3 is TGTGCCAGCAGCTCGAGGGTTGAAGCTTTCTTT. The rearrangement uses TRBV13 and TRBJ1-1, with D uncertain. This CDR3 is built from 11 residues. CDR1 is PRHDT, CDR2 FYEKMQ, per germline (reference sequence). The V end was cut by 4 bases, the J end by 7 bases, with 7 bases between.

By share of the sample, this clonotype is medium-sized. This beta chain is a stray sequence in a library constructed for alpha chains; its clone size is not meaningful. V usage is TRBV7-9 and J usage is TRBJ2-4; D gene uncertain. V dropped 3 bases and J dropped 6 bases, with 9 bases sitting between them. CDR1 is SEHNR and CDR2 is FQNEAQ in the germline V gene (reference sequence). The CDR3 spans 13 residues. The CDR3 bases are TGTGCCAGCAGCTTTAACGACGGAAACATTCAGTACTTC. The encoded protein is CASSFNDGNIQYF.

This clonotype was recorded a few times. The library was prepared for alpha chains; this beta chain is a stray read, so its frequency means little. CDR3 region: CSARGPGLAGSTDTQYF. The DNA for the CDR3 is TGCAGTGCTAGAGGGCCCGGGCTCGCCGGGAGCACAGATACGCAGTATTTT. The V call is TRBV20-1, the J call TRBJ2-3; D not certain. Trimming removed 1 base at V and 0 bases at J, with 17 bases between. Germline V lookup: CDR1 DFQATT, CDR2 SNEGSKA (reference sequence). CDR3 length: 17 residues.

Worth noting for this clonotype: The size of this beta chain means little, since it is a stray read in a library made for alpha chains. The genes are TRBV3-1 and TRBJ2-3; 11 bases align to TRBD2. Unmatched junction bases numbered 10, after V lost 5 bases and J lost 6 bases. The CDR3 has 16 residues. Germline V gene sequence: CDR1 LGHDT, CDR2 YNNKEL (reference sequence). Here the CDR3 DNA reads TGTGCCAGCAGCTCGGGGACTAGCGGTCTGGTCGATACGCAGTATTTT. This codes for CASSSGTSGLVDTQYF.